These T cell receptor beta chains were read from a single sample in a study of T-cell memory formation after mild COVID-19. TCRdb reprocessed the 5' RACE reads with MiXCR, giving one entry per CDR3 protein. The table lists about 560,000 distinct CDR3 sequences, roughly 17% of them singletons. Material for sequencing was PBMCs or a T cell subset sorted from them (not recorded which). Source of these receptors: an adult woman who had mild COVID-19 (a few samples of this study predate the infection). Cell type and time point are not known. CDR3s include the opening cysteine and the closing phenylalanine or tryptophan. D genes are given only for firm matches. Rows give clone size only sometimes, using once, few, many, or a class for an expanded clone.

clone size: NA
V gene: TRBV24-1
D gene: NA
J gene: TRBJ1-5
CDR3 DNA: TGTGCCACCAGCGGCAGCGGGCGCGGTAAGCCCCAGCATTTT
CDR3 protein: CATSGSGRGKPQHF

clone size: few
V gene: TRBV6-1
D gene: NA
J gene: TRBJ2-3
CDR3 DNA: TGTGCCAGCAGTGGGAGCCCCAGGAGCACAGATACGCAGTATTTT
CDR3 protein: CASSGSPRSTDTQYF

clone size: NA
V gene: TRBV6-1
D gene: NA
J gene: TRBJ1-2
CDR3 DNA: TGTGCCAGCAGTGAGCAACAGGACGGCTATGGCTACACCTTC
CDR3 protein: CASSEQQDGYGYTF

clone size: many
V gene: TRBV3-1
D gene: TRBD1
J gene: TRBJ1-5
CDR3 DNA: TGTGCCAGCAGCCCTGGGACAGGGGATCAGCCCCAGCATTTT
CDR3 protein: CASSPGTGDQPQHF

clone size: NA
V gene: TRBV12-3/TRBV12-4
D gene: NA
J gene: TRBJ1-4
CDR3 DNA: TGTGCCAGCAGCAAAATGGAGAATGAAAAACTGTTTTTT
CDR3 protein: CASSKMENEKLFF

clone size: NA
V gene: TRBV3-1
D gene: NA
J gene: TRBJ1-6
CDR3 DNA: TGTGCCAGCAGCCAGGCCGGGACAATGAATAATTCACCCCTCCACTTT
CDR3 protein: CASSQAGTMNNSPLHF

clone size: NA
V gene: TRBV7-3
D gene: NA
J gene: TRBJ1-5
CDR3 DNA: TGTGCCAGCAGCTCTGGACAAAATCAGCCCCAGCATTTT
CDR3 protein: CASSSGQNQPQHF

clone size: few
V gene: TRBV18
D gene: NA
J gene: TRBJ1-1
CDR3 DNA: TGTGCCAGCTCACCACCGCAGGGCTACACTGAAGCTTTCTTT
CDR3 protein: CASSPPQGYTEAFF

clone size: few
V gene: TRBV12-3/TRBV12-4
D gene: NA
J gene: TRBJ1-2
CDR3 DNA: TGTGCCAGCACTCCATCAGGGGCGTCGGATGGCTACACCTTC
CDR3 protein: CASTPSGASDGYTF

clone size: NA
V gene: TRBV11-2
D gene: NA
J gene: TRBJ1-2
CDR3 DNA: TGTGCCAGCAGCTTAGTATTTGGGGGCAATGGCTACACCTTC
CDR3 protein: CASSLVFGGNGYTF

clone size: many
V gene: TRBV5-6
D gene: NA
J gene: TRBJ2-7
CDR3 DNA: TGTGCCAGCACCCCGCCCAGGACAGAGTCCTACGAGCAGTACTTC
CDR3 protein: CASTPPRTESYEQYF

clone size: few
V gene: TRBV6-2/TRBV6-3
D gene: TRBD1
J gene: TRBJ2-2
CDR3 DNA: TGTGCCAGCAGGTCGGGACAGGGAGGCGCCGGGGAGCTGTTTTTT
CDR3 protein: CASRSGQGGAGELFF

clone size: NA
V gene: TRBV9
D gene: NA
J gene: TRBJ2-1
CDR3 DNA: TGTGCCAGCAGCGCCCCTCCCAGTCGTGCTGAGCAGTTCTTC
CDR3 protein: CASSAPPSRAEQFF

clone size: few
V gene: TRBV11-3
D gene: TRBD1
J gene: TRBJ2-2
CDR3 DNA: TGTGCCAGCAGCTTAGGGACAGGGGCGGCGAACACCGGGGAGCTGTTTTTT
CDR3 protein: CASSLGTGAANTGELFF

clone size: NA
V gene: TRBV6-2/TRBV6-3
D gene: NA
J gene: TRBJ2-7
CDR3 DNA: TGTGCCAGCAGTCCCCTGCGAGGGGCCTACGAGCAGTACTTC
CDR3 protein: CASSPLRGAYEQYF

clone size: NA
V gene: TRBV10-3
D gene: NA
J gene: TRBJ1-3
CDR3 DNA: TGTGCCATTCTGGTGGGCTCTGGAAACACCATATATTTT
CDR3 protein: CAILVGSGNTIYF

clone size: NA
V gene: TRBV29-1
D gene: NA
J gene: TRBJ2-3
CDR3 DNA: TGCAGCGTTGAAGATCATCGCTGGCTCGCCGGGAACACAGATACGCAGTATTTT
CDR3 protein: CSVEDHRWLAGNTDTQYF

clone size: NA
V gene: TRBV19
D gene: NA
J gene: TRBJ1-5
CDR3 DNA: TGTGCCAGTAGTATGGATCACGGAGATCAGCCCCAGCATTTT
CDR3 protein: CASSMDHGDQPQHF

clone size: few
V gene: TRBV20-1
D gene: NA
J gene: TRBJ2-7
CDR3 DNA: TGCAGTGCTAAGGACGGACAATTTACCTACGAGCAGTACTTC
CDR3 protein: CSAKDGQFTYEQYF

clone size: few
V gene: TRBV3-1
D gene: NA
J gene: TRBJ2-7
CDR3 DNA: TGTGCCAGCAGCCAAGCTCTCCGGGGTAGGGTGGCTGAGCAGTACTTC
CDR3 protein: CASSQALRGRVAEQYF

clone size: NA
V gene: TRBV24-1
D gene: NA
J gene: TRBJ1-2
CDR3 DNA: TGTGCCACCAGTGAAGGATATGGCTACACCTTC
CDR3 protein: CATSEGYGYTF

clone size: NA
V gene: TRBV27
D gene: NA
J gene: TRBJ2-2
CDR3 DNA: TGTGCCAGCAGTTTTGGGGGGCGCGGGCTCGAGCTGTTTTTT
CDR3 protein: CASSFGGRGLELFF

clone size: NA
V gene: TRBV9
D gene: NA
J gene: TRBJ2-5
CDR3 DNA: TGTGCCAGCAGCGTAGCAGGGGAGGGAGAGACCCAGTACTTC
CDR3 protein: CASSVAGEGETQYF

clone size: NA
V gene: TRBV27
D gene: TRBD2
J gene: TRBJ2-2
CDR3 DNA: TGTGCCAGCAGTTTATTTAGCGGGGGGAACACCGGGGAGCTGTTTTTT
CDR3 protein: CASSLFSGGNTGELFF

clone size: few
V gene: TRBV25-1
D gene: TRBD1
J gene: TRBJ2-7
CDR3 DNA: TGTGCCAGCAGTGAAGGACAGGGGCCCCTCTACGAGCAGTACTTC
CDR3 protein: CASSEGQGPLYEQYF

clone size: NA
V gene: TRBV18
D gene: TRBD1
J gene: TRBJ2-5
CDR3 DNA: TGTGCCAGCTCACGCGGACAGGGGGTCCAAGAGACCCAGTACTTC
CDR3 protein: CASSRGQGVQETQYF

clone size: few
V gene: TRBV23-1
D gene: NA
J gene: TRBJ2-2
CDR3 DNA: TGCGCCAGCAGTCAATCGGAGGGGCCCGGGGAGCTGTTTTTT
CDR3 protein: CASSQSEGPGELFF

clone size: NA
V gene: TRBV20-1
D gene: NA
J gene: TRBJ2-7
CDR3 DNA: TGCAGTGCTAGAGACGACTCCGCCGAGCAGTACTTC
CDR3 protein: CSARDDSAEQYF

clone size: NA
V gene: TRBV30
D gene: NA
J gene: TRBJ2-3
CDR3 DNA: TGTGCCTACACCAGGGACCGCACAGATACGCAGTATTTT
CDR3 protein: CAYTRDRTDTQYF

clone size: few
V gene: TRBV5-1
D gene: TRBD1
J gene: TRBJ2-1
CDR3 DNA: TGCGCCAGCAGCGGAGGACAGGGACGCTACAATGAGCAGTTCTTC
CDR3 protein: CASSGGQGRYNEQFF

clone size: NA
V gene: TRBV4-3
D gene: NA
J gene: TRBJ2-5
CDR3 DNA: TGCGCCAGCAGCCAAGCGGGCCGGGACCCTAAGTACTTC
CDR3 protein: CASSQAGRDPKYF

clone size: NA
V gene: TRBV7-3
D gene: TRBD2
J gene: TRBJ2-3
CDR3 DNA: TGTGCCAGCAGCCCCTACGGGAGGACAGATACGCAGTATTTT
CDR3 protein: CASSPYGRTDTQYF

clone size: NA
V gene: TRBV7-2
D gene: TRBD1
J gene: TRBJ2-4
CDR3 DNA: TGTGCCAGCAGCAATACCGGACAGGGAAGGGGAAACATTCAGTACTTC
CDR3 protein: CASSNTGQGRGNIQYF

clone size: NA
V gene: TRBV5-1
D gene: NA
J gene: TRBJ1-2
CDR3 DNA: TGCGCCAGCAGCTTGGAGAATGGGGGATATAACTATGGCTACACCTTC
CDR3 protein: CASSLENGGYNYGYTF

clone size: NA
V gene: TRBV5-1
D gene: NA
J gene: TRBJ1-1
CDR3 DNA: TGCGCCAGCAGCTTGGCCCGGGGGATTGAAGCTTTCTTT
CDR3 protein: CASSLARGIEAFF

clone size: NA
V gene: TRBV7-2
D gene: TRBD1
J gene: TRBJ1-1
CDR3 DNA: TGTGCCAGCAGCTTCGACAGGGGGGTGGATGAAGCTTTCTTT
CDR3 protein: CASSFDRGVDEAFF

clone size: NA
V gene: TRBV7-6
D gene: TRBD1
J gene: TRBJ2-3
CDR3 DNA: TGTGCCAGCAGACCCATGGACAGGTCCACAGATACGCAGTATTTT
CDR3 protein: CASRPMDRSTDTQYF

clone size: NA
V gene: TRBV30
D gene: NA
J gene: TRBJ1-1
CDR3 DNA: TGTGCCTGGAGTGTCACAGGTGTGGGCACTGAAGCTTTCTTT
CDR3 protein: CAWSVTGVGTEAFF

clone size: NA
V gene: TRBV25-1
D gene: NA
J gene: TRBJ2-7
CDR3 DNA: TGTGCCAGCAGGGGCAGAAGCTCCTACGAGCAGTACTTC
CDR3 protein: CASRGRSSYEQYF

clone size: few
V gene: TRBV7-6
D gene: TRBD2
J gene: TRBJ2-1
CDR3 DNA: TGTGCCAGCAGCTTGGAACTAGCGGACTATGAACAGTTCTTC
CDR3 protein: CASSLELADYEQFF

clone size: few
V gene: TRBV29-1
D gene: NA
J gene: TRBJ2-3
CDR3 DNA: TGCAGCGTTGTGAGGAGTTCGGATCCCGGTACGCAGTATTTT
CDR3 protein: CSVVRSSDPGTQYF

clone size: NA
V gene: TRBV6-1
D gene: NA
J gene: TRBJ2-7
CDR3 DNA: TGTGCCAGCAGTGAAGGTAGGGGCGGCGGGGGCCCCTACGAGCAGTACTTC
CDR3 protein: CASSEGRGGGGPYEQYF

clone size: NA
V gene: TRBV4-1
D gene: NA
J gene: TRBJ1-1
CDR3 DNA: TGCGCCAGCAGCTCACCGGGGCGGAAAGGCACTGAAGCTTTCTTT
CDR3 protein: CASSSPGRKGTEAFF

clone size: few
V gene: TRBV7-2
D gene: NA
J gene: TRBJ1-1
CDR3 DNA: TGTGCCAGCAGCTCGGCCGGTATGAATTATCGGGCTTTCTTT
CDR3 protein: CASSSAGMNYRAFF

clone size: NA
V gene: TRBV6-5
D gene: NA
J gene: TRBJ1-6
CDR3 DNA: TGTGCCAGCAGCGACGGACTGACCATTAATTCACCCCTCCACTTT
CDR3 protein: CASSDGLTINSPLHF

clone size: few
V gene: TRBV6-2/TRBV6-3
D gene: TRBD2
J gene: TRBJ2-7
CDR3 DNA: TGTGCCAGCAGTTACCCCGGACTAGCGGGCTCCTTGGGCGAGCAGTACTTC
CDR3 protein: CASSYPGLAGSLGEQYF

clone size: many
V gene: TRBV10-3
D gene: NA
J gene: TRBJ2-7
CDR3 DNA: TGTGCCATCAGTTCAGGGTTCGGCTACGAGCAGTACTTC
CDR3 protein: CAISSGFGYEQYF

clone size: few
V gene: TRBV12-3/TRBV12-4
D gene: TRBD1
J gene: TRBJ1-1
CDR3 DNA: TGTGCCAGCAGTTTAGCCCACAGGGGGGGATTGAACACTGAAGCTTTCTTT
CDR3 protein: CASSLAHRGGLNTEAFF

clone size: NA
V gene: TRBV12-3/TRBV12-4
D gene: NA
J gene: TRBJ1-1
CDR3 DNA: TGTGCCAGCAGTTTAGGACGCAGATTTGAAGCTTTCTTT
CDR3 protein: CASSLGRRFEAFF

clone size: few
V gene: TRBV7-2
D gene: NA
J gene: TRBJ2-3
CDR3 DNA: TGTGCCAGCAGGAGGAGGCAGGTTCCCGACCTCACAGATACGCAGTATTTT
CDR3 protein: CASRRRQVPDLTDTQYF

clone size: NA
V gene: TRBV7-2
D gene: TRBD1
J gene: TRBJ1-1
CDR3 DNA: TGTGCCAGCAGAAACAGGGACAGCCAATGGGGGAACACTGAAGCTTTCTTT
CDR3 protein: CASRNRDSQWGNTEAFF

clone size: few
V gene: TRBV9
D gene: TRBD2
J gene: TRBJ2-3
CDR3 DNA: TGTGCCAGCAGCGTAAGCTCAGCGGGAGAACATACGCAGTATTTT
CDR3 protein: CASSVSSAGEHTQYF

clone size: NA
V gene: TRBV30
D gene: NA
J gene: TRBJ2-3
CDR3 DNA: TGTGCCTGGGGGGGGCTAGAAGATACGCAGTATTTT
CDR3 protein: CAWGGLEDTQYF

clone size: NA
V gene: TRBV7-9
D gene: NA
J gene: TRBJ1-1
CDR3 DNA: TGTGCCAGCAGCATCCCTTCGTCACAGGGGAACACTGAAGCTTTCTTT
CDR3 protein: CASSIPSSQGNTEAFF